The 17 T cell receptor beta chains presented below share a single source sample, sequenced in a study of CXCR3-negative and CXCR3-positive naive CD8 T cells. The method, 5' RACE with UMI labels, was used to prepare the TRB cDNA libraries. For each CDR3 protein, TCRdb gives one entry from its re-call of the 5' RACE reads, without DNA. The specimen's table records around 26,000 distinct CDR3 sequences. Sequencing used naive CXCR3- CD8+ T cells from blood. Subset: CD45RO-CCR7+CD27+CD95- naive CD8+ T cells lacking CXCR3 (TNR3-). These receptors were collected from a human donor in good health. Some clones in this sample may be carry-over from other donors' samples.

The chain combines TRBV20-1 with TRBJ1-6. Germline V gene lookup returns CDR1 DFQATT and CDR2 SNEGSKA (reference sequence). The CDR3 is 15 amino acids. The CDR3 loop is CSALGGGSVNSPLHF.

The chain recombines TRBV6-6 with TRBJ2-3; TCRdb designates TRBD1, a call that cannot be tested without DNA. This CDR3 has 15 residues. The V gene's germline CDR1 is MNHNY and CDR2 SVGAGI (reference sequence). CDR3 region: CASSYSEMGGDTQYF.

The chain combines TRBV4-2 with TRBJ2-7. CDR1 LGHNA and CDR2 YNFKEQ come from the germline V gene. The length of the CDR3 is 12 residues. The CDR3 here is CASSQGFSEQYF.

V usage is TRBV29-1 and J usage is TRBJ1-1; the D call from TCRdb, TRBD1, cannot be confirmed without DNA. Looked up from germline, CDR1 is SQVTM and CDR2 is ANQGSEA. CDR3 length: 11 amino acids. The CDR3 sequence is CSEGGGTEAFF.

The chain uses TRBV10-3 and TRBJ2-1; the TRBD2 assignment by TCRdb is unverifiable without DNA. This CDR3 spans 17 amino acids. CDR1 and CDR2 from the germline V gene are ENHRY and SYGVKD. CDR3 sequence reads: CAISAKRGLGLNNEQFF.

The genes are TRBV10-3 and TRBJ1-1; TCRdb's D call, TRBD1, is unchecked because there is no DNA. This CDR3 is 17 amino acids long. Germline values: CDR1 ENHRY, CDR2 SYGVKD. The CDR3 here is CAISELYRGGLNTEAFF.

The chain's CDR3 is CASRPGLAHNEQFF. The chain is built from TRBV27 and TRBJ2-1; TCRdb's D call, TRBD2, is unchecked because there is no DNA. The CDR3 runs to 14 residues. Germline loops: CDR1 MNHEY, CDR2 SMNVEV (reference sequence).

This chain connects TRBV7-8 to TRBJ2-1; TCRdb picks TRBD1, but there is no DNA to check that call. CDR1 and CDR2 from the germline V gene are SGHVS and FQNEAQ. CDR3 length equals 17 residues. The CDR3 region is CASSLGSVAGATLEQFF. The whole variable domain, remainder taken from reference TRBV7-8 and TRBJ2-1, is GAGVSQSPRYKVAKRGQDVALRCDPISGHVSLFWYQQALGQGPEFLTYFQNEAQLDKSGLPSDRFFAERPEGSVSTLKIQRTQQEDSAVYLCASSLGSVAGATLEQFFGPGTRLTVL.

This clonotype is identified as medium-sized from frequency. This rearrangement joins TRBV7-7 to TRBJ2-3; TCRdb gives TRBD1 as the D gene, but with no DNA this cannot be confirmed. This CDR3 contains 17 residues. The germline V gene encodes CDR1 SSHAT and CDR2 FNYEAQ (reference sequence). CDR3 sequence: CASSLRAGSDRTDTQYF.

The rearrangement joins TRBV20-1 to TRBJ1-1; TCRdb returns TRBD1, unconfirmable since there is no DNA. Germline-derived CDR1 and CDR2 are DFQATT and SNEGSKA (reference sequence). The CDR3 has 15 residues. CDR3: CSALDRDRGELEAFF.

Here the CDR3 reads CASSPWGQGGGNEQFF. The chain recombines TRBV9 with TRBJ2-1; TCRdb reports TRBD1, a call that lacks DNA to check it against. The CDR3 sequence is 16 residues long. Germline V lookup: CDR1 SGDLS, CDR2 YYNGEE.

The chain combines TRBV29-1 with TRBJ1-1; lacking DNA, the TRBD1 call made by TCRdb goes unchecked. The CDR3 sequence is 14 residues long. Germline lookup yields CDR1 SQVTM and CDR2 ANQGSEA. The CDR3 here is CSLGTGDMNTEAFF.

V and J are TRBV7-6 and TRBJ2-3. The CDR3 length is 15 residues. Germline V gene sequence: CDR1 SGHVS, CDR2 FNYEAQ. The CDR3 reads CASSLDRSHTDTQYF. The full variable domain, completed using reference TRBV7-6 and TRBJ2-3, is GAGVSQSPRYKVTKRGQDVALRCDPISGHVSLYWYRQALGQGPEFLTYFNYEAQQDKSGLPNDRFSAERPEGSISTLTIQRTEQRDSAMYRCASSLDRSHTDTQYFGPGTRLTVL.

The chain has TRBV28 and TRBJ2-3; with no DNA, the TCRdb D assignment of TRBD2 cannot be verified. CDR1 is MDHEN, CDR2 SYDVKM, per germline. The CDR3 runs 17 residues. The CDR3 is CASTPLPQRGDTDTQYF.

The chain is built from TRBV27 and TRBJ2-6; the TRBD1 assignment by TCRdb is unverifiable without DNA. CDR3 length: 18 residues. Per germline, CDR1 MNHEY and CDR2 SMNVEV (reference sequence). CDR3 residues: CASRNVGTGLSGANVLTF. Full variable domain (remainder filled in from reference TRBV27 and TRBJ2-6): EAQVTQNPRYLITVTGKKLTVTCSQNMNHEYMSWYRQDPGLGLRQIYYSMNVEVTDKGDVPEGYKVSRKEKRNFPLILESPSPNQTSLYFCASRNVGTGLSGANVLTFGAGSRLTVL.

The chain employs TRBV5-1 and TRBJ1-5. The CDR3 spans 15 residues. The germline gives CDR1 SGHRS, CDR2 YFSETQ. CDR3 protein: CASSQTGEAYQPQHF.

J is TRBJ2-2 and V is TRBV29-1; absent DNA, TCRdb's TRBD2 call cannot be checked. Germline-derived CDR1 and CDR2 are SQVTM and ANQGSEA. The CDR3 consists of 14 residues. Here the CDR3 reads CSAEWGEGTGELFF.